These 10 T cell receptor beta chains were all obtained from the same sample, sequenced in a study of cytomegalovirus exposure and HLA in healthy donors. Method: immunoSEQ multiplex PCR; TCRdb's copy keeps in-frame clones and lacks some. The sample has roughly 150,000 clones, over 80% seen once; the top ten hold approximately 2%. The material sequenced was PBMCs. Source of these receptors: a man aged 30 to 45 in good health and CMV-seropositive.

The V and J genes are TRBV6-1 and TRBJ1-5, with D perhaps TRBD1 (6 bases). The V and J ends lost 4 bases and 5 bases respectively, with 18 bases between them. This CDR3 has 16 amino acids. CDR1 and CDR2 from the germline V gene are MNHNS and SASEGT. CDR3 region: CASSARKDSPYQPQHF. The CDR3 DNA reads as TGTGCCAGCAGTGCCCGGAAGGACAGCCCATATCAGCCCCAGCATTTT.

This clone showed up just a few times. The rearrangement links TRBV6-5 to TRBJ2-7; 12 bases are a match to TRBD1. Germline V gene data show CDR1 as MNHEY and CDR2 as SVGAGI. With 8 bases clipped from V and 2 bases from J, the junction kept 1 base outside the gene matches. The CDR3 runs to 13 residues. CDR3 sequence: CASWDRGPYEQYF. DNA for the CDR3: TGTGCCAGCTGGGACAGGGGGCCCTACGAGCAGTACTTC.

The rearrangement uses TRBV5-1 and TRBJ1-5; 8 positions match TRBD1. The CDR3 is 14 residues long. With 4 bases clipped from V and 3 bases from J, the junction kept 3 bases outside the gene matches. The germline V gene encodes CDR1 SGHRS and CDR2 YFSETQ. The CDR3 DNA follows: TGCGCCAGCAGCCCGACAGGGGTCAATCAGCCCCAGCATTTT. The encoded protein is CASSPTGVNQPQHF.

The chain couples TRBV7-3 to TRBJ2-2, with D perhaps matching TRBD1 (6 bases). Germline V gives CDR1 SGHTA, CDR2 FQGTGA. Trimming stripped 5 bases from V and 4 bases from J, with 11 bases between. This CDR3 is built from 14 residues. For the CDR3, the DNA is TGTGCCAGCAGCATGACAGGACTCACCGGGGAGCTGTTTTTT. Amino acid sequence: CASSMTGLTGELFF. The whole variable domain, filled in from reference TRBV7-3 and TRBJ2-2, reads GAGVSQTPSNKVTEKGKYVELRCDPISGHTALYWYRQSLGQGPEFLIYFQGTGAADDSGLPNDRFFAVRPEGSVSTLKIQRTERGDSAVYLCASSMTGLTGELFFGEGSRLTVL.

The CDR3 here is CATSRGPSWWDRSSGNTIYF. CDR3 sequence (DNA): TGTGCCACCAGCAGAGGTCCTAGCTGGTGGGACAGGAGCTCTGGAAACACCATATATTTT. The rearrangement uses TRBV15 and TRBJ1-3; the match to TRBD1 covers 8 bases. Germline CDR1 and CDR2: LNHNV and YYDKDF (reference sequence). Trimming took 1 base from V and 0 from J; bases not matched to a gene: 14. The CDR3 consists of 20 residues.

This clone is a singleton in its sample. This rearrangement joins TRBV11-2 to TRBJ2-7; 8 nucleotides agree with TRBD1. V dropped 4 bases and J dropped 3; count of bases not matched to a gene: 11. This CDR3 has 16 amino acids. Germline-derived CDR1 and CDR2 are SGHAT and FQNNGV. CDR3 in amino acids: CASSSTPGQANYEQYF. The CDR3 nucleotides are TGTGCCAGCAGCTCTACTCCGGGACAGGCGAACTACGAGCAGTACTTC.

As concerns this clone: A much larger clone differs from this one at a single base, so this may be a read error. This chain links TRBV5-4 with TRBJ2-7, with TRBD1 matching over 8 bases. The J segment lost 2 bases and the V segment lost 3 bases, leaving 7 bases of the junction unmatched. CDR1 and CDR2 (germline): SGHNT, YYREEE (reference sequence). This CDR3 comprises 15 residues. CDR3 bases: TGTGCCAGCAGCTATACAGGGGGTCAGGCCTACGAGCAGTACTTC. Translation gives CASSYTGGQAYEQYF.

This clone appeared a few times. This chain's CDR3 is CASSEEGASSGGSYNEQFF. The CDR3 DNA sequence: TGTGCCAGCAGCGAAGAGGGGGCGTCTAGCGGGGGGTCATACAATGAGCAGTTCTTC. The V gene is TRBV11-1, the J gene TRBJ2-1; 11 nucleotides line up with TRBD2. This CDR3 comprises 19 residues. Looked up from germline, CDR1 is SGHAT and CDR2 is FQDESV (reference sequence). V was pared by 5 bases and J by 4 bases, with 16 bases of the junction left unmatched.

The chain links TRBV7-2 to TRBJ1-2; possible D gene TRBD1, 6 bases. The CDR3 is 14 amino acids. Between the trimmed V and J ends, which lost 4 bases and 0 bases, there was a span of 9 bases. Germline CDR1 SGHTA, CDR2 FQGNSA. CDR3 nucleotide sequence: TGTGCCAGCAGCTCCGGACAGACTAACTATGGCTACACCTTC. It yields the protein CASSSGQTNYGYTF.

This chain uses TRBV6-1 with TRBJ2-1; 12 positions agree with TRBD1. The V and J ends lost 6 bases and 6 bases, in that order; junction bases with no gene match: 6. The CDR3 is 15 residues long. Germline CDR1 is MNHNS and CDR2 is SASEGT. In DNA, the CDR3 is TGTGCCAGCAGAACCGGGACAGGGGGCTTCAATGAGCAGTTCTTC. Encoded protein: CASRTGTGGFNEQFF.